This T cell receptor (beta chain) was sequenced in a study of Graves' ophthalmopathy and Graves' hyperthyroidism (dated by TCRdb to 2017 to 2018). About the investigation overall: Peripheral blood was collected at initial diagnosis, before any treatment. Following sample collection, hyperthyroidism patients were given methimazole at a starting dose of 30 mg daily, and ophthalmopathy patients were given high-dose intravenous methylprednisolone. The study used TCR beta repertoire signatures to distinguish Graves' ophthalmopathy from Graves' hyperthyroidism and to predict progression to ophthalmopathy. For independent validation, a separate cohort was made up of around 18 hyperthyroidism patients plus 17 patients who later progressed from hyperthyroidism to ophthalmopathy. In total, approximately 130 blood samples were TCR-sequenced: around 42 ophthalmopathy, under 80 hyperthyroidism and some 17 hyperthyroidism-to-ophthalmopathy patients. In six hyperthyroidism patients, the T-cell repertoire of thyroid tissue was compared with the T-cell repertoire of blood. For training and testing, the 100 or so patients in the discovery cohort were randomly divided in a 7:3 ratio. To explore V-J signatures that separate ophthalmopathy from hyperthyroidism, a discovery set of about 98 patients was enrolled, consisting of approximately 45 with ophthalmopathy and approximately 60 with stable hyperthyroidism. Results the study describes overall, beyond this receptor: Sample size was not predetermined statistically, and investigators were not blinded to group allocation. In validation, the model predicted ophthalmopathy progression with 55% to 71% sensitivity and approximately 72% specificity; around twelve predicted patients were CT-confirmed with GO in a median of about 6.1 months. In cross-validation, the 13-signature model distinguished ophthalmopathy from stable hyperthyroidism with almost 90% sensitivity and approximately 81% specificity, and in the test set the corresponding values were approximately 80% and 75%. Most expanded thyroid clonotypes with frequency above 0.001 were also detected in blood, suggesting blood repertoires may reflect the thyroid immune response.

This clonotype was observed a few times. This clone's antigen is unknown. Base qualities are not at hand, and no much larger clone is one base apart. For repertoire sequencing, the TCR beta CDR3 regions were amplified from RNA transcripts. HTBI primers and the Qiagen OneStep RT-PCR kit were used in a first-round RT-PCR, which was followed by a second-round multiplex PCR, size selection and purification. Libraries were sequenced on an Illumina HiSeq2000 using paired-end 100 bp reads. The original methods were these. SOAPnuke was used to process the reads, removing any read that contained adapters or uncalled bases, had a mean Phred below 15, or lacked an exact match to the constant primer or identifier. COPE v1.2.5 was used to merge the high-quality paired reads. Each unique nucleotide sequence was treated as a clonotype, and MiTCR v1.1 was used to align the clonotypes to the IMGT TRB V, D and J references. The analysis was limited to V-J combinations with a frequency above 0.0001, which together covered 99.2% of repertoires. For each V-J combination, a TCR clonal expansion and chaos score was defined as the ratio of F50 clonal expansion to chaos observed in the TCRdist matrix. Welch's t-statistics and random forest were used to reduce features to about 13 V-J combinations, which were fed into a naive Bayes classifier. The similarity between thyroid and blood repertoires was quantified using the Morisita-Horn index. Using fastp trimming at Q25 and MiXCR clonotype assembly, TCRdb reanalyzed the public sequencing data and kept in-frame beta chains. Rows matching on CDR3 protein sequence are summarized as one entry with the most common DNA and genes. These V and J calls are TCRdb output, not the study's own analysis. Counted in this sample were a few hundred thousand distinct CDR3 sequences; 15% to 17% of them appeared once. The ten largest make up 5.5% to 7% of the sample.

Deletion took 0 bases off V and 7 bases off J, with a span of 21 bases between the germline ends. The cysteine opens and the phenylalanine closes a CDR3 of 16 amino acids. Only the CDR3 region is kept as DNA, spanning 48 bases read in frame from base 1. CDR1 and CDR2 (DFQATT, SNEGSKA) derive from the germline V gene (reference sequence). Hyperthyroidism was considered stable if no progression to ophthalmopathy occurred within 18 months of follow-up. Hyperthyroidism patients were newly diagnosed, with disease duration under 2 months, and aged 18 to 65 years. Patients with other autoimmune diseases, uncontrolled infections, pregnancy or lactation were excluded. Diagnosis relied on clinical symptoms, serum thyroxine, TRAb, thyroid ultrasound and orbital computed tomography. Using Ficoll-Paque density gradient centrifugation, PBMCs were isolated from less than 13 ml of fresh peripheral blood. Total RNA was extracted with Trizol reagent and quality-checked on an Agilent 2100 Bioanalyzer.

Here the chain combines TRBV20-1 and TRBJ1-2; TRBD1 is possibly the D segment (5 matching bases). Sequencing used peripheral blood. This TCR was recovered from a young woman with stable Graves' hyperthyroidism. Donor details come from another sample of the same person, matched by shared clones. Here the CDR3 is given as CSARDREGTVYSGYTF. The DNA is TGCAGTGCTAGAGATAGGGAAGGGACCGTATATTCTGGCTACACCTTC.